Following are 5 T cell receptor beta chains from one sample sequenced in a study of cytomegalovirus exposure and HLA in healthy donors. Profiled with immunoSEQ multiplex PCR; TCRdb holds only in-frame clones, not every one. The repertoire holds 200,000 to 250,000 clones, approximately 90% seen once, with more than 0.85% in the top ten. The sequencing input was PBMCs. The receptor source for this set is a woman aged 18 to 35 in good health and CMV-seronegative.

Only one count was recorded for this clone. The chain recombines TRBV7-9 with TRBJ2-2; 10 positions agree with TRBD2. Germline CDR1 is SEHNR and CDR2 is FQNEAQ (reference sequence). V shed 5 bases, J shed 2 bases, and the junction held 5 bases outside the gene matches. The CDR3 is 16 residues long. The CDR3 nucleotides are TGTGCCAGCAGCCAACTAGCGGGATTAAACACCGGGGAGCTGTTTTTT. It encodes CASSQLAGLNTGELFF.

The CDR3 coding sequence is TGTGCCTGGAGTGATGGACAGGCCCCTACTTATGGCTACACCTTC. Translation: CAWSDGQAPTYGYTF. The V gene is TRBV30, the J gene TRBJ1-2, with 7 bases aligning to TRBD1. The V and J ends lost 1 base and 5 bases, in that order; junction bases with no gene match: 10. Looked up from germline, CDR1 is GTSNPN and CDR2 is SVGIG (reference sequence). The CDR3 is 15 amino acids.

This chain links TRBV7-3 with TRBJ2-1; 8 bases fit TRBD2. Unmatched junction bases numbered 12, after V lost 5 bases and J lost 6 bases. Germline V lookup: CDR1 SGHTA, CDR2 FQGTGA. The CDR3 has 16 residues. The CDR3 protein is CASSLQSGSRFNEQFF. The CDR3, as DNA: TGTGCCAGCAGCCTACAAAGCGGGAGTCGGTTCAATGAGCAGTTCTTC.

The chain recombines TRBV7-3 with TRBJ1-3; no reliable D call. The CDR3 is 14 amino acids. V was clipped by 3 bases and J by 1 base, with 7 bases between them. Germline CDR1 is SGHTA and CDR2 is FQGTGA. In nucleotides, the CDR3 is TGTGCCAGCAGCTTCGCCGGGTCTGGAAACACCATATATTTT. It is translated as CASSFAGSGNTIYF.

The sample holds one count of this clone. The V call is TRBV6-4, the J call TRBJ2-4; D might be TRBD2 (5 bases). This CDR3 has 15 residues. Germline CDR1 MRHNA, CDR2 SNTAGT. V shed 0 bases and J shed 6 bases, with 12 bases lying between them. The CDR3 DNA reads TGTGCCAGCAGTGACTCCGACGGAGGTATAAACATTCAGTACTTC. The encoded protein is CASSDSDGGINIQYF.